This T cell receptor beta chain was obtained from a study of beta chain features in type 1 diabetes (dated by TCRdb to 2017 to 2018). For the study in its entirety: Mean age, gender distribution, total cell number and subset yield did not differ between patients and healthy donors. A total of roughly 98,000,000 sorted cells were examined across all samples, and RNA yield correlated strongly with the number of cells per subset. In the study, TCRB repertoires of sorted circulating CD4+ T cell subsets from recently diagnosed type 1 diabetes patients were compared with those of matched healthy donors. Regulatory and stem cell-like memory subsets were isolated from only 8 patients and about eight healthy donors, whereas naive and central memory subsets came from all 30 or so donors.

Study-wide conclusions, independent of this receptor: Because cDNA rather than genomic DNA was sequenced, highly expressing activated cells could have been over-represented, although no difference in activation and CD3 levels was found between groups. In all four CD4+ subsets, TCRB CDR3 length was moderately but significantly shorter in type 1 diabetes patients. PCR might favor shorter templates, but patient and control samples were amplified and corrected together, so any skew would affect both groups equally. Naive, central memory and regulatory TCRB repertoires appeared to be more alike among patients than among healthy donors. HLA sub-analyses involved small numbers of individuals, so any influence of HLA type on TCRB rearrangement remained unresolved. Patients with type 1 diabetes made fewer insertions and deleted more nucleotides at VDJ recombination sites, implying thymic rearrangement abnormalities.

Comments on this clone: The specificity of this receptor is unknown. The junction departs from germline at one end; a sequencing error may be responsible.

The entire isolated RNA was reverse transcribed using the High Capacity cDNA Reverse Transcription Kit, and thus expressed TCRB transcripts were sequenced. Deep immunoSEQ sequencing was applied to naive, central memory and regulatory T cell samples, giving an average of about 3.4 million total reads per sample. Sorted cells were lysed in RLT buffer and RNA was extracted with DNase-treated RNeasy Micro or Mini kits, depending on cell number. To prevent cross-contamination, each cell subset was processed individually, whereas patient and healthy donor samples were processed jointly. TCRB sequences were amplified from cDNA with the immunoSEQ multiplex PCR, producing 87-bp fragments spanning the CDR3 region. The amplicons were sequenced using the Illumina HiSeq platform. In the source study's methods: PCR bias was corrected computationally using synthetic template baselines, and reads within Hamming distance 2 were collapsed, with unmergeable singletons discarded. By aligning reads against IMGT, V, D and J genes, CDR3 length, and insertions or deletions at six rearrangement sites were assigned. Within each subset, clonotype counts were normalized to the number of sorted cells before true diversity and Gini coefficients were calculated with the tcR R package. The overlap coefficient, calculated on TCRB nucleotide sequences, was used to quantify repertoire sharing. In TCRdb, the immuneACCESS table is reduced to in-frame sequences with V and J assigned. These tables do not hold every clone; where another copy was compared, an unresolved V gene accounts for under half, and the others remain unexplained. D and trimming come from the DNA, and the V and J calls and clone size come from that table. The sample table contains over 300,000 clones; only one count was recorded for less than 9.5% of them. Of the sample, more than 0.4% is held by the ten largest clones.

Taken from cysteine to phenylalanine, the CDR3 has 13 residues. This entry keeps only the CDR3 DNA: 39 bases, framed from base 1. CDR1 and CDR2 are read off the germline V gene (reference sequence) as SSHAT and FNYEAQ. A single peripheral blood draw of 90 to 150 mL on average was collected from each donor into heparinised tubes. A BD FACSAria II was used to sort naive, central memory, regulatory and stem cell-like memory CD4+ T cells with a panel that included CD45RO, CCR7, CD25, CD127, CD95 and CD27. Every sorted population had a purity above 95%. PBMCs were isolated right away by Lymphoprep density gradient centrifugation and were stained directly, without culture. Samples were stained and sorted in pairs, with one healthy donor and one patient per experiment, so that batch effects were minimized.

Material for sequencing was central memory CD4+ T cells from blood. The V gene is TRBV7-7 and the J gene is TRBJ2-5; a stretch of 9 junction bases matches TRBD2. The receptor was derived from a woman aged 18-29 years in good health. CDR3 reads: CASSPGLAQTQYF. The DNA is TGTGCTAGCAGTCCGGGACTAGCCCAGACCCAGTACTTC. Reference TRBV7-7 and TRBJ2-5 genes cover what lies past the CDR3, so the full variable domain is GAGVSQSPRYKVTKRGQDVTLRCDPISSHATLYWYQQALGQGPEFLTYFNYEAQPDKSGLPSDRFSAERPEGSISTLTIQRTEQRDSAMYRCASSPGLAQTQYFGPGTRLLVL.